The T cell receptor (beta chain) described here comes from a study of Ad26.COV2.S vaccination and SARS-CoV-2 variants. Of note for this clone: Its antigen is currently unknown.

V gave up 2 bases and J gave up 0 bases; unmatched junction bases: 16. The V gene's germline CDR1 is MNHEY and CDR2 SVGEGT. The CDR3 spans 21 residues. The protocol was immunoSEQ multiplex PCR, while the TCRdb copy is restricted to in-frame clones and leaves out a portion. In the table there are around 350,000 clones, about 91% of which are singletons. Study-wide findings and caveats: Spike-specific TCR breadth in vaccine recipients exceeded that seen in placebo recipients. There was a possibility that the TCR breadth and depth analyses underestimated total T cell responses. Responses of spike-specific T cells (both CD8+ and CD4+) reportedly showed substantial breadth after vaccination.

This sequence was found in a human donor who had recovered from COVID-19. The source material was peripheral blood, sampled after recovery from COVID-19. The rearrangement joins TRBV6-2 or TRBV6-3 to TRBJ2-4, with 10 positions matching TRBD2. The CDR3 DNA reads TGTGCCAGCAGTTACCCCACAACAGGTAGCGGGGGGAAGCTAGCCAAAAACATTCAGTACTTC. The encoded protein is CASSYPTTGSGGKLAKNIQYF.